Presented here are 2 T cell receptor beta chains from one specimen sequenced in a study of T cells in Graves' hyperthyroidism and ophthalmopathy. The CDR3 regions of TCR beta were amplified from RNA transcripts. TCR CDR3 underwent first-round RT-PCR with the HTBI primer set. TCRdb passed the multiplex PCR reads through MiXCR, listing each CDR3 protein once. The table has just over 550,000 distinct CDR3 sequences, 40% to 55% seen once. Sequenced: peripheral blood or thyroid tissue (not recorded which). The receptors derive from a young woman with Graves' hyperthyroidism.

The rearrangement uses TRBV6-1 and TRBJ1-1; D uncertain. The V end lost 1 base, the J end lost 0 bases, and 15 bases lay between the germline ends. The germline V gene has CDR1 MNHNS and CDR2 SASEGT. The CDR3 is made up of 17 amino acids. In DNA form, the CDR3 reads TGTGCCAGCAGTGAAGGGGTCCTAGGTGCCGTGAACACTGAAGCTTTCTTT. Translated: CASSEGVLGAVNTEAFF.

The sample holds many counts of this clonotype. The chain recombines TRBV7-2 with TRBJ2-7, with TRBD2 matching 7 bases. V lost 5 bases to trimming and J lost 2 bases; unmatched junction nucleotides: 6. This CDR3 region has 14 residues. Germline assignment: CDR1 SGHTA and CDR2 FQGNSA. CDR3 DNA sequence: TGTGCCAGCAGCCCCGCCACTAGCGCCTACGAGCAGTACTTC. Amino acids: CASSPATSAYEQYF.